This T cell receptor beta chain derives from a study of Ad26.COV2.S vaccination and SARS-CoV-2 variants. Whole-study context: Among those in the COV1001 Ad26.COV2.S trial arm was the donor.

Stated treatment: 15 to 20 received Ad26.COV2.S at low or high dose, single or two shots; about 5 received placebo; per-sample allocation not given. Sampling occurred on day 63 after the first vaccine or placebo injection. Sequencing used immunoSEQ multiplex PCR; TCRdb keeps in-frame clones, though not all of them. The table lists about 350,000 clones, 88% of them singletons. This clonotype originated in a person between 18 and 65 years old who received the Ad26.COV2.S COVID-19 vaccine or a placebo. Sequenced here: peripheral blood, sampled in a trial of Ad26.COV2.S vaccine versus placebo.

The CDR3 reads CASSATSGYNEQFF. CDR3 coding DNA: TGTGCCAGCAGCGCCACTAGCGGCTACAATGAGCAGTTCTTC. The chain couples TRBV11-1 to TRBJ2-1, with 8 positions matching TRBD2. The germline CDR1 and CDR2 sequences are SGHAT and FQDESV (reference sequence). V lost 5 bases to trimming and J lost 3 bases; unmatched junction nucleotides: 3. CDR3 length: 14 residues.